This T cell receptor (beta chain) was documented in a study of T-cell memory formation after mild COVID-19. The wider study: The two donors had largely donor-specific TCR clusters.

TCRdb re-derived calls from the 5' RACE reads in MiXCR, one entry per CDR3 protein. The sample includes roughly 300,000 distinct CDR3 sequences, roughly 17% of them seen just once. In regard to this clonotype: Antigen specificity is unknown.

Study results and limitations: Contracting CD8+ clones were enriched in EMRA, CD4+ mainly in CM and EM.

This CDR3 comprises 14 residues. V trimming: 6 bases; J trimming: 7 bases; junction bases outside the gene matches: 8. The sequencing input was PBMCs or a T cell subset sorted from them (not recorded which). The clonotype comes from a man younger than 30 who had mild COVID-19 (a few samples of this study predate the infection). Cell type and time point are not known. The chain couples TRBV12-3 or TRBV12-4 to TRBJ2-1; TRBD1 aligns across 8 bases. DNA for the CDR3: TGTGCCAGCAGGCGGACAGGGCTTATTAATGAGCAGTTCTTC. It translates to CASRRTGLINEQFF.